One and the same sample provided the 21 T cell receptor beta chains below, sequenced in a study of blood T cell repertoires in COVID-19. The assay was immunoSEQ multiplex PCR, and TCRdb's table has in-frame clones only and misses some. Among about 440,000 clones listed, roughly 89% were seen once. The sample consisted of peripheral blood. These receptors all come from a woman younger than 45 with acute or convalescent COVID-19.

The chain joins TRBV2 to TRBJ2-7; the D gene is possibly TRBD2 (5 bases). Germline lookup yields CDR1 SNHLY and CDR2 FYNNEI. This CDR3 is built from 11 residues. V was clipped by 5 bases and J by 4 bases, with 6 bases between them. This CDR3 is CASSTGYEQYF. CDR3 coding DNA: TGTGCCAGCAGTACGGGGTACGAGCAGTACTTC.

The chain links TRBV3-1 (or the pseudogene TRBV3-2) to TRBJ2-7, with no clear D. The ends were cut back, 0 bases at V and 5 bases at J, with 11 bases in the middle. This CDR3 is built from 14 residues. CDR1 and CDR2 from the germline V gene are LGHDT and YNNKEL (reference sequence). Here the CDR3 DNA reads TGTGCCAGCAGCCAAGAAGTCACCTACGACGAGCAGTACTTC. Protein sequence: CASSQEVTYDEQYF.

Notes on this clone: The junction shows a germline mismatch at one end, possibly a read error. The V gene is TRBV7-3, the J gene TRBJ2-5; D gene uncertain. The CDR3 has 12 residues. The germline gives CDR1 SGHTA, CDR2 FQGTGA. The CDR3 loop is CASSPPDGPLHF. In DNA form, the CDR3 reads TGTGCCAGCAGCCCTCCCGATGGCCCGTTGCACTTC.

The V gene is TRBV11-1, the J gene TRBJ2-2; TRBD1 agrees at 8 bases. The ends lost 5 bases at V and 6 bases at J; junction bases unmatched: 11. Germline lookup yields CDR1 SGHAT and CDR2 FQDESV (reference sequence). The CDR3 is 16 residues long. The CDR3 loop is CASSTQMDRAAGELFF. The DNA for the CDR3 is TGTGCCAGCAGCACTCAAATGGACAGGGCGGCCGGGGAGCTGTTTTTT.

The chain uses TRBV9 and TRBJ2-3; 7 nucleotides agree with TRBD2. The J segment lost 2 bases and the V segment lost 4 bases, leaving 10 bases of the junction unmatched. The V gene's germline CDR1 is SGDLS and CDR2 YYNGEE. The CDR3 loop spans 16 amino acids. In nucleotides, the CDR3 is TGTGCCAGCAGCCGTCCAGGCGGGGGTAACACAGATACGCAGTATTTT. Translation gives CASSRPGGGNTDTQYF.

V usage is TRBV15 and J usage is TRBJ2-1; 9 nucleotides agree with TRBD2. V was clipped by 0 bases and J by 9 bases; unmatched bases: 12. Germline loops: CDR1 LNHNV, CDR2 YYDKDF (reference sequence). This CDR3 has 17 amino acids. CDR3 in DNA: TGTGCCACCAGCAGAGATCTGGCGGGGGGGCTTTTCCGTGAGCAGTTCTTC. It translates to CATSRDLAGGLFREQFF.

A few counts support this clone. Other nucleotide sequences in the sample specify the same CDR3. The rearrangement links TRBV4-1 to TRBJ1-4; 7 bases agree with TRBD1. The CDR3 sequence is 16 residues long. Germline loops: CDR1 MGHRA, CDR2 YSYEKL. The V gene end was trimmed by 1 base and the J gene end by 8 bases; junction bases not matched to a gene: 10. The CDR3 DNA is TGCGCCAGCAGCCAAGGATCACAGGGGAAGCGAGAAAAACTGTTTTTT. It is translated as CASSQGSQGKREKLFF.

The chain couples TRBV10-3 to TRBJ2-5; D perhaps matches TRBD1 (6 bases). CDR1 and CDR2 from the germline V gene are ENHRY and SYGVKD. The length of the CDR3 is 13 residues. The V gene lost 2 bases and the J gene lost 5 bases, with 9 bases spanning the gap. The CDR3 coding sequence is TGTGCCATCAGTGAGCACAGGGTTGAGACCCAGTACTTC. Residues: CAISEHRVETQYF.

This chain joins TRBV9 and TRBJ1-5, with D hard to call. The V gene lost 0 bases and the J gene lost 4 bases, with 5 bases spanning the gap. Germline V lookup: CDR1 SGDLS, CDR2 YYNGEE. The CDR3 contains 13 residues. The CDR3 loop reads CASSVDINQPQHF. The CDR3, as DNA: TGTGCCAGCAGCGTAGATATAAATCAGCCCCAGCATTTT.

This chain's CDR3 is CASSYQGADNSPLHF. CDR3 nucleotide sequence: TGTGCCAGCAGTTACCAGGGGGCGGATAATTCACCCCTCCACTTT. The chain carries TRBV6-5 and TRBJ1-6; 8 nucleotides line up with TRBD1. The CDR3 has 15 amino acids. CDR1 and CDR2 from the germline V gene are MNHEY and SVGAGI. Trimming at V came to 2 bases and at J to 5 bases, leaving 2 bases not matched to a gene.

This clone was detected only once. The V call is TRBV5-1, the J call TRBJ2-7; possibly TRBD1 for D (6 bases). The CDR3 consists of 13 residues. The ends were cut back, 4 bases at V and 6 bases at J, with 14 bases in the middle. The germline V gene encodes CDR1 SGHRS and CDR2 YFSETQ. CDR3 amino acids: CASSLVTGSEQYF. The CDR3 bases are TGCGCCAGCAGCCTTGTGACAGGATCCGAGCAGTACTTC.

The chain links TRBV5-8 to TRBJ1-2; perhaps TRBD1 as D (6 bases). CDR3 length: 16 residues. The germline gives CDR1 SGHTS, CDR2 YDEGEE. The germline V and J ends were trimmed by 4 bases and 5 bases, with 21 bases remaining between them. The CDR3, as DNA: TGTGCCAGCAGCGCGACCGCGACAGGTTGGGGGTATGGCTACACCTTC. As protein: CASSATATGWGYGYTF.

This sequence joins TRBV6-1 and TRBJ1-2, with 9 bases fitting TRBD1. With 4 bases clipped from V and 0 bases from J, the junction kept 6 bases outside the gene matches. Germline V gives CDR1 MNHNS, CDR2 SASEGT. The CDR3 consists of 16 residues. CDR3 sequence (DNA): TGTGCCAGCAGTGGAACAGGGGGCCGAGCTAACTATGGCTACACCTTC. This gives the protein CASSGTGGRANYGYTF.

Concerning this clone itself: One end of the junction fails to match germline, which may point to a read error. The V and J genes are TRBV6-5 and TRBJ1-4; 7 bases line up with TRBD1. The CDR3 is made up of 15 amino acids. Germline CDR1 is MNHEY and CDR2 is SVGAGI. CDR3 residues: CASRYLTGQHEKLFF. Written as DNA, the CDR3 is TGTGCCAGCAGATACTTGACAGGGCAGCATGAAAAACTGTTTTTT.

About this clone itself: The same CDR3 can be traced to other DNA sequences in this sample. This chain links TRBV18 with TRBJ1-5; 7 nucleotides line up with TRBD1. The CDR3 covers 13 residues. The trim removed 3 bases at V and 4 bases at J, leaving 0 bases unmatched. Germline V CDR1 and CDR2: KGHSH, LQKENI. This chain's CDR3 is CASSPGQNQPQHF. CDR3 DNA sequence: TGTGCCAGCTCACCGGGACAGAATCAGCCCCAGCATTTT.

This clone was counted only a few times. The chain carries TRBV5-1 and TRBJ2-3; D is perhaps TRBD2 (6 bases). This CDR3 has 14 amino acids. Germline CDR1 is SGHRS and CDR2 is YFSETQ. Trimming shortened V by 7 bases and J by 5 bases, and 17 bases separated the two germline ends. As DNA, the CDR3 is TGCGCCAGCGGAACCGGGGGAGTGGGAGATACGCAGTATTTT. It yields the protein CASGTGGVGDTQYF.

This clone has a single count. The V and J genes are TRBV7-3 and TRBJ2-1, with a tentative D call TRBD1 (6 bases). Between the trimmed V and J ends, which lost 4 bases and 0 bases, there was a span of 13 bases. Germline V gene lookup returns CDR1 SGHTA and CDR2 FQGTGA. This CDR3 contains 16 residues. CDR3 amino acids: CASSYTRTASYNEQFF. CDR3 sequence (DNA): TGTGCCAGCAGCTACACGAGGACAGCCTCCTACAATGAGCAGTTCTTC.

This chain connects TRBV19 to TRBJ1-1; 8 bases agree with TRBD1. This CDR3 region has 14 residues. After removal of 7 bases from V and 0 bases from J, the junction contained 4 bases not matched to a gene. Germline CDR1 is LNHDA and CDR2 is SQIVND (reference sequence). The CDR3 coding sequence is TGTGCCAGTATTGGGACAGGCCTGAACACTGAAGCTTTCTTT. Its protein product is CASIGTGLNTEAFF.

The chain carries TRBV6-5 and TRBJ2-7, with 10 bases fitting TRBD2. The CDR3 length is 15 residues. V lost 7 bases, J lost 2 bases, and 8 bases stayed unmatched. From germline, CDR1 is MNHEY and CDR2 SVGAGI. As DNA, the CDR3 is TGTGCCAGCACCCCGAATAGCGGGGGGCCCTACGAGCAGTACTTC. It encodes CASTPNSGGPYEQYF.

This clone was observed once. V gene TRBV10-3 combines with J gene TRBJ2-5; the D gene is possibly TRBD2 (6 bases). The germline gives CDR1 ENHRY, CDR2 SYGVKD. The CDR3 sequence is 15 residues long. Trimming stripped 0 bases from V and 2 bases from J, with 10 bases between. CDR3 nucleotides: TGTGCCATCAGTGAGTCGAGGGACTCTCAAGAGACCCAGTACTTC. Protein sequence: CAISESRDSQETQYF.

The rearrangement joins TRBV28 to TRBJ2-5; 8 bases are shared with TRBD1. CDR1 MDHEN and CDR2 SYDVKM come from the germline V gene. The CDR3 contains 17 residues. Trimming at V came to 5 bases and at J to 3 bases, leaving 14 bases not matched to a gene. CDR3 amino acids: CASSLEPGQDLKETQYF. The CDR3 DNA reads as TGTGCCAGCAGTCTAGAACCGGGACAGGATTTGAAAGAGACCCAGTACTTC.